This T cell receptor beta chain is drawn from a study of T cell responses to AZD1222 COVID-19 vaccine. Concerning this clone itself: The antigen is not known.

This CDR3 region has 17 residues. Findings of the study overall: Only 5 to 7 AZD1222 recipients tested seropositive at baseline.

The assay was immunoSEQ multiplex PCR, and TCRdb's table has in-frame clones only and misses some. The sample includes approximately 70,000 clones, 88% of them seen just once. Sequenced here: peripheral blood, sampled 28 days after the second dose of the MenACWY control vaccine. The V call is TRBV7-5, the J call TRBJ1-6. TRBV7-5 has pseudogene status. This sequence originates from an adult who received the MenACWY meningococcal vaccine as a control. Here the CDR3 DNA reads TGTGTCAGAAGGAAACTAGGGGGGGACTCCTATAATTCACCCCTCCACTTT. Translation gives CVRRKLGGDSYNSPLHF.